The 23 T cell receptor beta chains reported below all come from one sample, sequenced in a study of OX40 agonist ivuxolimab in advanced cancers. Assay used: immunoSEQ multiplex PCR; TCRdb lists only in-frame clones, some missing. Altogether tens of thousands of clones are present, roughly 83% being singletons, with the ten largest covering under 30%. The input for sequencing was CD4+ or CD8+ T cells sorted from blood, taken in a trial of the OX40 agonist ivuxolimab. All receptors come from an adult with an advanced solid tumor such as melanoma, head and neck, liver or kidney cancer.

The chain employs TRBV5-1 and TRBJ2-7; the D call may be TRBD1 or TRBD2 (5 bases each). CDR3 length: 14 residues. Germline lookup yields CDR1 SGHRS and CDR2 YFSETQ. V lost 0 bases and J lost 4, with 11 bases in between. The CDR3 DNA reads TGCGCCAGCAGCTTGGGAGGGGATTATTACGAGCAGTACTTC. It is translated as CASSLGGDYYEQYF.

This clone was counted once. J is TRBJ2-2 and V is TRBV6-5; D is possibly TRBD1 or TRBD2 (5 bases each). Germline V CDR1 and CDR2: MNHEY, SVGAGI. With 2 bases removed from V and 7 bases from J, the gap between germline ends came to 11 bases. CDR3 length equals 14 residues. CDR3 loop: CASSYVRGNGELFF. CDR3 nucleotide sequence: TGTGCCAGCAGTTACGTGAGGGGCAACGGGGAGCTGTTTTTT.

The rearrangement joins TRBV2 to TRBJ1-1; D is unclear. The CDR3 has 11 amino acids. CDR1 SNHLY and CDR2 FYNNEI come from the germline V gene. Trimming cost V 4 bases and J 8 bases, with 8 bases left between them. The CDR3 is CASSVGGEAFF. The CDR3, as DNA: TGTGCCAGCAGTGTTGGCGGGGAAGCTTTCTTT. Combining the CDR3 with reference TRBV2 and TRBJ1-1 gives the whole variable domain EPEVTQTPSHQVTQMGQEVILRCVPISNHLYFYWYRQILGQKVEFLVSFYNNEISEKSEIFDDQFSVERPDGSNFTLKIRSTKLEDSAMYFCASSVGGEAFFGQGTRLTVV.

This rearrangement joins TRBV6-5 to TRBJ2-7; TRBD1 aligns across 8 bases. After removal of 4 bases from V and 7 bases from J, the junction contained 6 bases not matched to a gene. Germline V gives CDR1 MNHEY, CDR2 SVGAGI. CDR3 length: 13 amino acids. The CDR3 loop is CASSFQGAREQYF. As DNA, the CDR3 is TGTGCCAGCAGTTTCCAGGGGGCGCGGGAGCAGTACTTC.

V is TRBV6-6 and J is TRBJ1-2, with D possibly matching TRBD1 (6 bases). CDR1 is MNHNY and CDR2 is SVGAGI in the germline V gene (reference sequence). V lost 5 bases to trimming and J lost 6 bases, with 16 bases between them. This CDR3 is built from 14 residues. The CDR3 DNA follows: TGTGCCAGCAGTAACTTCGACAGGTTTGATGGCTACACCTTC. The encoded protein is CASSNFDRFDGYTF.

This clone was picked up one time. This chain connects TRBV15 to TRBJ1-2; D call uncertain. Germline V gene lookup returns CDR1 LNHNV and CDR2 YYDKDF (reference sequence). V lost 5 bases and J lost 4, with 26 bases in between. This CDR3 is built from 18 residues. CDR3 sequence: CATSALSLAHEGVYGYTF. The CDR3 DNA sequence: TGTGCCACCAGCGCCCTATCCTTGGCCCATGAGGGTGTCTATGGCTACACCTTC. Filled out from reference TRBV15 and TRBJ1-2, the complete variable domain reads DAMVIQNPRYQVTQFGKPVTLSCSQTLNHNVMYWYQQKSSQAPKLLFHYYDKDFNNEADTPDNFQSRRPNTSFCFLDIRSPGLGDTAMYLCATSALSLAHEGVYGYTFGSGTRLTVV.

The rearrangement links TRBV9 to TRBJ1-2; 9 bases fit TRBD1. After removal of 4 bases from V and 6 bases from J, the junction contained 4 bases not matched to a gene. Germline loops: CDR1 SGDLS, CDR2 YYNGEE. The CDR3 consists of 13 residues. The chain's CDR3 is CASSPRDRDGYTF. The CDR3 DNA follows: TGTGCCAGCAGCCCCAGGGACAGGGATGGCTACACCTTC.

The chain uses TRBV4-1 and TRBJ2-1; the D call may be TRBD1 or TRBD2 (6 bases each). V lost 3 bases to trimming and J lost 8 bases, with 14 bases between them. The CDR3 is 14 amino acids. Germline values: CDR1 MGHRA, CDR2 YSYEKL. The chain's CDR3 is CASSHYVGGHEQFF. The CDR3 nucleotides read TGCGCCAGCAGCCACTATGTTGGGGGGCATGAGCAGTTCTTC.

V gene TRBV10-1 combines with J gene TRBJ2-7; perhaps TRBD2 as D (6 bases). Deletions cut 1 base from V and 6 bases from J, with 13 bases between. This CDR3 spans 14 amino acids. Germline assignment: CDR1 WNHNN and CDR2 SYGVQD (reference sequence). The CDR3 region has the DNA TGCGCCAGCAGTGAGTACCGGGACTCTCTCGAGCAGTACTTC. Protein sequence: CASSEYRDSLEQYF.

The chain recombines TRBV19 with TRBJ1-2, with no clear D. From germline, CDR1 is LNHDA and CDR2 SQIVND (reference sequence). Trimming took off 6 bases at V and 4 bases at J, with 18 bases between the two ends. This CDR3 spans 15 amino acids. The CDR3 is CASRQWPTDSYGYTF. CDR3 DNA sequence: TGTGCCAGTAGGCAGTGGCCCACAGACTCCTATGGCTACACCTTC.

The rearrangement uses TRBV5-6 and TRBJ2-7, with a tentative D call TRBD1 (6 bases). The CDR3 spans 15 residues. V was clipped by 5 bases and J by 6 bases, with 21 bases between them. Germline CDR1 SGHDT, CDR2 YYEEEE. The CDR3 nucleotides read TGTGCCAGCAGTGAAGGAGACGGACAGATGGGCGAGCAGTACTTC. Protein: CASSEGDGQMGEQYF.

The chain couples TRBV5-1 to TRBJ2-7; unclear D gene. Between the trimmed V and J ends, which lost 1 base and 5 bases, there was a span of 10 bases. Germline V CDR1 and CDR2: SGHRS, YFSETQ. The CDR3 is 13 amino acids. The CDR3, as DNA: TGCGCCAGCAGCTTGTCTTGGGGTAACGAGCAGTACTTC. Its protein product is CASSLSWGNEQYF. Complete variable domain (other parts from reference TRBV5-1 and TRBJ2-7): KAGVTQTPRYLIKTRGQQVTLSCSPISGHRSVSWYQQTPGQGLQFLFEYFSETQRNKGNFPGRFSGRQFSNSRSEMNVSTLELGDSALYLCASSLSWGNEQYFGPGTRLTVT.

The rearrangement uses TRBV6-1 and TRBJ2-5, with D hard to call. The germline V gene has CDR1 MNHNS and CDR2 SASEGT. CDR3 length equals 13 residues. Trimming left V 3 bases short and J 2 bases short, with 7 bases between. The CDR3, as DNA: TGTGCCAGCAGTGAGTACGGACAAGAGACCCAGTACTTC. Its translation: CASSEYGQETQYF.

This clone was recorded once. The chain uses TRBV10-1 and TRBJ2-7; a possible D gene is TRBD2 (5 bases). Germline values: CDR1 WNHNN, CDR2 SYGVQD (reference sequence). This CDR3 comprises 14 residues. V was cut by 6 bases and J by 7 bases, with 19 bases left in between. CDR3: CASSGVLQPGEQYF. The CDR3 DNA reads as TGCGCCAGCAGCGGGGTGCTCCAACCGGGTGAGCAGTACTTC.

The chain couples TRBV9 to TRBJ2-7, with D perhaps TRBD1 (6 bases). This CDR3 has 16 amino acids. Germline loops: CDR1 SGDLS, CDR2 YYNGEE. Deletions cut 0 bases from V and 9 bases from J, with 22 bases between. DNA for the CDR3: TGTGCCAGCAGCGTAGGAGGAACAGGGCCTCAATCGGTGCAGTACTTC. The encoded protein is CASSVGGTGPQSVQYF.

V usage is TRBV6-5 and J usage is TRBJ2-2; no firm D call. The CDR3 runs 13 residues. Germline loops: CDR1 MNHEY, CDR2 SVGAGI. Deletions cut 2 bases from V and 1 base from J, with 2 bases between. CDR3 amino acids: CASSYKNTGELFF. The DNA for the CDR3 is TGTGCCAGCAGTTACAAGAACACCGGGGAGCTGTTTTTT.

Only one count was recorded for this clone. CDR3 sequence: CASSLEGTLQYF. DNA for the CDR3: TGTGCCAGCAGCTTAGAGGGGACCCTTCAGTACTTC. The chain joins TRBV7-9 to TRBJ2-4; D might be TRBD1 or TRBD2, each matching 5 bases. The V and J ends lost 1 base and 11 bases respectively, with 9 bases between them. Germline lookup yields CDR1 SEHNR and CDR2 FQNEAQ (reference sequence). The CDR3 loop spans 12 amino acids.

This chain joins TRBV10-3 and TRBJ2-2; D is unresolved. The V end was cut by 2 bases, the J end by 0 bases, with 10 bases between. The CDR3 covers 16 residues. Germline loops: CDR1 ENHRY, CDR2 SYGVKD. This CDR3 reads CAISERWRTNTGELFF. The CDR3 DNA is TGTGCCATCAGTGAGAGGTGGCGGACGAACACCGGGGAGCTGTTTTTT.

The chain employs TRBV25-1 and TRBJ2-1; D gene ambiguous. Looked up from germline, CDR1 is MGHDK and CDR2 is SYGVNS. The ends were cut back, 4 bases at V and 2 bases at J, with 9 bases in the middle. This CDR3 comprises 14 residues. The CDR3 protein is CASSAGPTYNEQFF. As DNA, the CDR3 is TGTGCCAGCAGTGCCGGGCCTACCTACAATGAGCAGTTCTTC.

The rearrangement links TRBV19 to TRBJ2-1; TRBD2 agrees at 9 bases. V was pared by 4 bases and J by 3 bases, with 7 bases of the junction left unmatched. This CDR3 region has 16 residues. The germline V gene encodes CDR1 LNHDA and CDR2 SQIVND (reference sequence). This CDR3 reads CASSTPPTSGYNEQFF. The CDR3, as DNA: TGTGCCAGTAGTACGCCGCCGACTAGCGGCTACAATGAGCAGTTCTTC.

CDR3 amino acids: CASSSRDSVDTQYF. CDR3 DNA: TGTGCCAGTAGTTCCCGGGATTCGGTGGATACGCAGTATTTT. J is TRBJ2-3 and V is TRBV19; weak D call: TRBD2 (5 bases). The germline V and J ends were trimmed by 5 bases and 6 bases, with 15 bases remaining between them. CDR1 is LNHDA, CDR2 SQIVND, per germline (reference sequence). CDR3 length: 14 amino acids.

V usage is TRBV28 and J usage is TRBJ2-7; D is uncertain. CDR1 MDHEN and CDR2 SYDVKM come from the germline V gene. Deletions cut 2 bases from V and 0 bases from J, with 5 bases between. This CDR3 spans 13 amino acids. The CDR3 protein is CASSLDISYEQYF. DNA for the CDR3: TGTGCCAGCAGTTTAGACATCTCCTACGAGCAGTACTTC. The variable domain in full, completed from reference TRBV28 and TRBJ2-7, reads DVKVTQSSRYLVKRTGEKVFLECVQDMDHENMFWYRQDPGLGLRLIYFSYDVKMKEKGDIPEGYSVSREKKERFSLILESASTNQTSMYLCASSLDISYEQYFGPGTRLTVT.

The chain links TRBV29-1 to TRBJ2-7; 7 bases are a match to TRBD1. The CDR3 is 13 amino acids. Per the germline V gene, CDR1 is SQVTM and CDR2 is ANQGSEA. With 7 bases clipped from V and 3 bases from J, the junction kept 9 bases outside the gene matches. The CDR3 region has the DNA TGCAGCGCCCTGACAGGGTTTGGCTACGAGCAGTACTTC. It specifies CSALTGFGYEQYF.